This record covers a single T cell receptor (beta chain). The antigen is undetermined. The sample comes from a study of cytomegalovirus exposure and HLA in healthy donors. Whole-study results and caveats: Later analysis identified several of the most significant clusters that appeared linked to common viral pathogens. Fewer N-insertions (relative to the roughly 670-donor mean) were reportedly seen in an Asian-associated ancestry cluster in a later analysis. The authors enumerated around 150 TCR beta chains as linked to cytomegalovirus. Researchers reported that a few CMV-associated chains were confirmed in vitro as CMV antigen-specific.

PCR involved 60 Vbeta and 13 Jbeta primers. The assay was immunoSEQ multiplex PCR, and TCRdb's table has in-frame clones only and misses some. The sample holds around 78,000 clones, roughly 75% seen once. V lost 4 bases and J lost 5; bases outside the gene matches: 6. The germline gives CDR1 SGHRS, CDR2 YFSETQ. The CDR3 has 13 residues. The chain joins TRBV5-1 to TRBJ2-7; 7 nucleotides match TRBD1. The sequenced material came from PBMCs. The receptor was isolated from a male donor in good health and CMV-seronegative. The CDR3 sequence: CASSPDRDHEQYF. The CDR3 DNA is TGCGCCAGCAGCCCCGACAGGGACCACGAGCAGTACTTC. Based on the CDR3 plus reference TRBV5-1 and TRBJ2-7, the full variable domain is KAGVTQTPRYLIKTRGQQVTLSCSPISGHRSVSWYQQTPGQGLQFLFEYFSETQRNKGNFPGRFSGRQFSNSRSEMNVSTLELGDSALYLCASSPDRDHEQYFGPGTRLTVT.